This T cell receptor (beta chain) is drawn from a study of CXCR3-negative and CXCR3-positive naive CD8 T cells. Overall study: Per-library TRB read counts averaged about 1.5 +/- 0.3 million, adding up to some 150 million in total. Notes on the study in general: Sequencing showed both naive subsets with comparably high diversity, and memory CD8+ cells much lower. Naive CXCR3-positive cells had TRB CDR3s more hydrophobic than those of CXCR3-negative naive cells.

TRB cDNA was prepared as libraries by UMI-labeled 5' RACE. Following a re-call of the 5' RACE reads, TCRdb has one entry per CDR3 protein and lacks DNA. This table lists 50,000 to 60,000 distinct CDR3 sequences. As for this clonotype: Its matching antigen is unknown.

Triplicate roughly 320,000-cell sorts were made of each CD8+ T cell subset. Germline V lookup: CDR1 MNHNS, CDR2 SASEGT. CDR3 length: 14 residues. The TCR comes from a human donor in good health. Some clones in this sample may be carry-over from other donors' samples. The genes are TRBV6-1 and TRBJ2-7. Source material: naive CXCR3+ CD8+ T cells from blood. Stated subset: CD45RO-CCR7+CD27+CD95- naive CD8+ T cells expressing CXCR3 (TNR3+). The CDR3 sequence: CASLFTSSVYEQYF.